These 14 T cell receptor beta chains were all obtained from the same sample, sequenced in a study of cytomegalovirus exposure and HLA in healthy donors. A multiplex PCR was run with 60 Vbeta primers and 13 Jbeta primers. The protocol was immunoSEQ multiplex PCR, while the TCRdb copy is restricted to in-frame clones and leaves out a portion. Of fewer than 200,000 clones in the sample, 75% to 80% were seen once. The sequenced sample consisted of PBMCs. These receptors originate from a middle-aged man in good health and CMV-seropositive.

In nucleotides, the CDR3 is TGTGCCTGGAGCCCACAGGGGTCCCGGGAGACCCAGTACTTC. This sequence encodes CAWSPQGSRETQYF. This chain joins TRBV30 and TRBJ2-5; 7 nucleotides line up with TRBD1. This CDR3 has 14 residues. Trimming cost V 3 bases and J 5 bases; bases outside gene matches: 9. CDR1 is GTSNPN and CDR2 is SVGIG in the germline V gene (reference sequence).

This clone has a single count. The chain combines TRBV7-3 with TRBJ2-1; 13 bases align to TRBD2. With 5 bases clipped from V and 3 bases from J, the junction kept 4 bases outside the gene matches. The CDR3 loop spans 16 amino acids. Germline V gene data show CDR1 as SGHTA and CDR2 as FQGTGA. The DNA for the CDR3 is TGTGCCAGCAGCGTCGGGACTAGCGGGATCTACAATGAGCAGTTCTTC. Protein: CASSVGTSGIYNEQFF.

This chain joins TRBV6-5 and TRBJ1-2, with D perhaps TRBD1 (5 bases). In germline, CDR1 is MNHEY, CDR2 SVGAGI. This CDR3 has 13 residues. Trimming took 6 bases from V and 6 from J, leaving 14 bases between them. In DNA, the CDR3 is TGTGCCAGCAGCCAAGACAGCTTCAATGGCTACACCTTC. It specifies CASSQDSFNGYTF.

A word on this clone: The identical CDR3 is also encoded by other nucleotide sequences in the sample. This chain connects TRBV6-5 to TRBJ2-5; maybe TRBD1 (5 bases). V lost 6 bases, J lost 2 bases, and 10 bases lay in between. This CDR3 region has 13 residues. Germline V CDR1 and CDR2: MNHEY, SVGAGI. The CDR3 DNA sequence: TGTGCCAGCAGAGACAGAACACAAGAGACCCAGTACTTC. Translating gives CASRDRTQETQYF.

This chain connects TRBV7-9 to TRBJ2-4; 7 positions match TRBD2. This CDR3 contains 13 residues. Germline CDR1 reads SEHNR; CDR2 reads FQNEAQ (reference sequence). V lost 5 bases and J lost 8; bases outside the gene matches: 6. The CDR3 DNA reads TGTGCCAGCAGCAAAGGACGGGAGGACATTCAGTACTTC. This encodes CASSKGREDIQYF. Full variable domain (outside the CDR3, taken from reference TRBV7-9 and TRBJ2-4): DTGVSQNPRHKITKRGQNVTFRCDPISEHNRLYWYRQTLGQGPEFLTYFQNEAQLEKSRLLSDRFSAERPKGSFSTLEIQRTEQGDSAMYLCASSKGREDIQYFGAGTRLSVL.

This clone occurred a few times. This chain uses TRBV21-1 with TRBJ2-7; TRBD2 is the table's D call, not checked against the DNA. TRBV21-1 is an annotated pseudogene. The CDR3 consists of 14 residues. The CDR3 nucleotides are TGTGCCAGCAGCACGGAGAAGGAAGAGTTGGAGCAGTACTTC. It yields the protein CASSTEKEELEQYF.

This rearrangement joins TRBV10-3 to TRBJ2-7; 9 nucleotides line up with TRBD2. V lost 6 bases to trimming and J lost 3 bases; unmatched junction nucleotides: 9. Per the germline V gene, CDR1 is ENHRY and CDR2 is SYGVKD. CDR3 length equals 15 residues. This CDR3 is CAISLLAGDLYEQYF. CDR3 coding DNA: TGTGCCATCAGCTTATTAGCGGGAGATCTCTACGAGCAGTACTTC.

The chain uses TRBV11-2 and TRBJ2-3, with 11 bases matching TRBD2. Germline V CDR1 and CDR2: SGHAT, FQNNGV. The CDR3 has 15 amino acids. Unmatched junction bases numbered 6, after V lost 5 bases and J lost 5 bases. CDR3 loop: CASSQLAGARDTQYF. The CDR3 region has the DNA TGTGCCAGCAGCCAACTAGCGGGAGCGAGAGATACGCAGTATTTT.

The chain links TRBV29-1 to TRBJ2-7; D not certain. Trimming took 6 bases from V and 5 from J, leaving 11 bases between them. The CDR3 is 11 residues long. The germline V gene has CDR1 SQVTM and CDR2 ANQGSEA. The CDR3 region is CSVSEYDEQYF. In DNA, the CDR3 is TGCAGCGTCTCAGAATACGACGAGCAGTACTTC.

V gene TRBV29-1 combines with J gene TRBJ2-2; TRBD1 is a possible D gene (5 bases). This CDR3 region has 11 residues. The V and J ends lost 7 bases and 7 bases respectively, with 10 bases between them. Germline V gives CDR1 SQVTM, CDR2 ANQGSEA. The CDR3 spells CSGTLGGELFF. CDR3 bases: TGCAGCGGGACATTGGGCGGGGAGCTGTTTTTT.

The chain combines TRBV5-1 with TRBJ1-2; D might be TRBD1 (6 bases). CDR3 length equals 15 residues. V was trimmed by 1 base and J by 8 bases, leaving 18 bases between them. CDR1 and CDR2 (germline): SGHRS, YFSETQ. The CDR3 loop reads CASSLIVQGKNGYTF. CDR3 in DNA: TGCGCCAGCAGCTTGATCGTACAGGGTAAGAACGGCTACACCTTC.

A few counts support this clone. The rearrangement uses TRBV5-6 and TRBJ2-1, with unresolved D. Deletions cut 4 bases from V and 6 bases from J, with 8 bases between. Per germline, CDR1 SGHDT and CDR2 YYEEEE. The CDR3 has 12 residues. The CDR3 protein is CASSLLGNEQFF. The CDR3 bases are TGTGCCAGCAGCCTACTTGGCAATGAGCAGTTCTTC.

V usage is TRBV7-9 and J usage is TRBJ1-5; D might be TRBD1 (5 bases). Germline V gives CDR1 SEHNR, CDR2 FQNEAQ (reference sequence). The CDR3 consists of 14 residues. V lost 5 bases to trimming and J lost 0 bases, with 8 bases between them. For the CDR3, the DNA is TGTGCCAGCAGCATTGACAGTAGCAATCAGCCCCAGCATTTT. Translated: CASSIDSSNQPQHF. Drawing the rest from reference TRBV7-9 and TRBJ1-5, the complete variable domain is DTGVSQNPRHKITKRGQNVTFRCDPISEHNRLYWYRQTLGQGPEFLTYFQNEAQLEKSRLLSDRFSAERPKGSFSTLEIQRTEQGDSAMYLCASSIDSSNQPQHFGDGTRLSIL.

The chain is built from TRBV11-3 and TRBJ2-5; weak D call: TRBD2 (7 bases). V was pared by 1 base and J by 5 bases, with 14 bases between. This CDR3 has 15 residues. Per germline, CDR1 SGHNT and CDR2 YENEEA. The CDR3 region is CASSLVGGARETQYF. In nucleotides, the CDR3 is TGTGCCAGCAGCTTAGTTGGGGGGGCGCGGGAGACCCAGTACTTC.